These 14 T cell receptor beta chains share one sample of origin, sequenced in a study of cytomegalovirus exposure and HLA in healthy donors. The PCR had 60 Vbeta and 13 Jbeta primers. Repertoires were generated with immunoSEQ multiplex PCR, while TCRdb's copy carries only in-frame clones and drops some. Among 150,000 to 180,000 clones listed, roughly 80% were seen once. The sequenced material came from PBMCs. These receptors were taken from a woman aged 40 to 50 in good health and CMV-seronegative.

This clone was counted once. The V gene is TRBV10-3, the J gene TRBJ2-3; 11 bases fit TRBD2. The length of the CDR3 is 15 residues. V lost 5 bases and J lost 0; bases outside the gene matches: 1. Germline lookup yields CDR1 ENHRY and CDR2 SYGVKD. The CDR3 here is CAISIAGGSTDTQYF. The CDR3 DNA follows: TGTGCCATCAGTATAGCGGGGGGGAGCACAGATACGCAGTATTTT.

The J gene is TRBJ2-1, the V gene TRBV10-3; 7 bases are shared with TRBD2. After removal of 6 bases from V and 8 bases from J, the junction contained 10 bases not matched to a gene. CDR1 is ENHRY and CDR2 is SYGVKD in the germline V gene. The CDR3 is made up of 14 amino acids. As DNA, the CDR3 is TGTGCCATCAGGGCTAGCGGAATTCGAGATGAGCAGTTCTTC. Translated: CAIRASGIRDEQFF.

The rearrangement links TRBV7-9 to TRBJ1-2; no clear D. Germline assignment: CDR1 SEHNR and CDR2 FQNEAQ (reference sequence). The CDR3 contains 13 residues. Between the trimmed V and J ends, which lost 5 bases and 4 bases, there was a span of 11 bases. The chain's CDR3 is CASSPLDLYGYTF. CDR3 in DNA: TGTGCCAGCAGCCCTCTAGATCTCTATGGCTACACCTTC.

The chain joins TRBV28 to TRBJ2-1; 7 bases line up with TRBD2. CDR3 length equals 15 residues. V gave up 6 bases and J gave up 5 bases; unmatched junction bases: 10. Germline loops: CDR1 MDHEN, CDR2 SYDVKM. The DNA for the CDR3 is TGTGCCAGCAGCCCGGCGGGGGTATCAGACAATGAGCAGTTCTTC. Protein product: CASSPAGVSDNEQFF.

Only one count was recorded for this clone. The chain uses TRBV6-6 and TRBJ2-5; TRBD1 agrees at 8 bases. CDR1 and CDR2 from the germline V gene are MNHNY and SVGAGI (reference sequence). This CDR3 is 16 amino acids long. With V trimmed by 1 base and J by 5 bases, 9 bases remained unmatched. CDR3 sequence reads: CASSYLGQGGTETQYF. CDR3 bases: TGTGCCAGCAGTTACTTAGGACAGGGTGGAACGGAGACCCAGTACTTC.

This clone has only one observation. This chain links TRBV6-5 with TRBJ2-7, with a possible D match to TRBD1 (5 bases). This CDR3 spans 12 amino acids. V was cut by 5 bases and J by 4 bases, with 9 bases left in between. Germline loops: CDR1 MNHEY, CDR2 SVGAGI. CDR3 DNA: TGTGCCAGCAGTAGGGGTACATACGAGCAGTACTTC. Encoded protein: CASSRGTYEQYF.

The chain carries TRBV28 and TRBJ1-1; tentatively, D is TRBD1 (6 bases). Per germline, CDR1 MDHEN and CDR2 SYDVKM. With 3 bases removed from V and 4 bases from J, the gap between germline ends came to 12 bases. This CDR3 region has 14 residues. The DNA of the CDR3 is TGTGCCAGCAGTTTCAGGGGAGAGATCACTGAAGCTTTCTTT. It translates to CASSFRGEITEAFF.

On this clone: The sample contains more than one DNA sequence encoding this CDR3. The chain has TRBV5-1 and TRBJ2-7; 10 nucleotides align to TRBD2. The CDR3 is 16 residues long. CDR1 SGHRS and CDR2 YFSETQ come from the germline V gene. V shed 0 bases, J shed 0 bases, and the junction held 3 bases outside the gene matches. The DNA for the CDR3 is TGCGCCAGCAGCTTGGATAGCGGGGGGACCTCCTACGAGCAGTACTTC. This translates into CASSLDSGGTSYEQYF.

This chain connects TRBV5-4 to TRBJ2-7, with 12 positions matching TRBD1. With 4 bases clipped from V and 4 bases from J, the junction kept 15 bases outside the gene matches. The CDR3 length is 18 residues. CDR1 and CDR2 from the germline V gene are SGHNT and YYREEE (reference sequence). The CDR3 reads CASSPRLGRDRGPYEQYF. For the CDR3, the DNA is TGTGCCAGCAGCCCAAGGCTTGGTAGGGACAGGGGGCCATACGAGCAGTACTTC.

The rearrangement joins TRBV6-6 to TRBJ2-7; D remains unclear. CDR1 and CDR2 from the germline V gene are MNHNY and SVGAGI (reference sequence). The CDR3 spans 12 residues. Trimming shortened V by 5 bases and J by 2 bases, and 7 bases separated the two germline ends. CDR3: CASSQAAYEQYF. The CDR3 DNA sequence: TGTGCCAGCAGTCAGGCCGCCTACGAGCAGTACTTC.

This clone was found a few times. The chain recombines TRBV5-6 with TRBJ2-1, with 7 bases that match TRBD1. Germline V gene sequence: CDR1 SGHDT, CDR2 YYEEEE. This CDR3 is 13 amino acids long. After removal of 3 bases from V and 5 bases from J, the junction contained 2 bases not matched to a gene. CDR3 in DNA: TGTGCCAGCAGCTCGACAGGGAACAATGAGCAGTTCTTC. Protein: CASSSTGNNEQFF.

This chain links TRBV5-1 with TRBJ2-2; D may be TRBD1 (5 bases). CDR3 size: 13 residues. With 5 bases removed from V and 4 bases from J, the gap between germline ends came to 9 bases. CDR1 is SGHRS and CDR2 is YFSETQ in the germline V gene. CDR3 sequence reads: CASRTAITGELFF. As DNA, the CDR3 is TGCGCCAGCAGGACAGCTATCACCGGGGAGCTGTTTTTT.

The chain uses TRBV5-4 and TRBJ2-7; D is unclear. The V gene lost 0 bases and the J gene lost 1 base, with 8 bases spanning the gap. Germline V gives CDR1 SGHNT, CDR2 YYREEE (reference sequence). The CDR3 has 14 amino acids. The CDR3 DNA is TGTGCCAGCAGCTTGGACAGACCATCCTACGAGCAGTACTTC. Translated: CASSLDRPSYEQYF.

The J gene is TRBJ1-1, the V gene TRBV7-9; the D gene is possibly TRBD1 (6 bases). This CDR3 region has 14 residues. V lost 5 bases and J 6 bases, leaving 16 bases between the germline ends. Germline values: CDR1 SEHNR, CDR2 FQNEAQ (reference sequence). In DNA form, the CDR3 reads TGTGCCAGCAGCCGACAGGTCGACGGGTCTGAAGCTTTCTTT. It translates to CASSRQVDGSEAFF.